The entry below gives a single T cell receptor beta chain sequence along with its context. This specimen includes other DNA sequences encoding the same CDR3. The sample is drawn from a study of blood T cell repertoires in COVID-19. Across the whole study: T cells, B-cell-depleted T cells, or PBMCs provided the cDNA or gDNA that served as material.

Libraries were prepared by immunoSEQ multiplex PCR; TCRdb keeps only in-frame clonotypes and omits some of them. This sample yields fewer than 250,000 clones, of which about 83% are seen a single time; 3% to 4% belongs to the top ten. Recruitment covered roughly 22 US areas and drew participants whose ages spanned roughly 18 to 89 years. A COVID-19 case was met by exposed participants within 2 weeks before study entry. This CDR3 comprises 15 residues. CDR1 and CDR2 (germline): KGHSH, LQKENI. V gave up 0 bases and J gave up 2 bases; unmatched junction bases: 4. Source material: PBMCs or T cells enriched from blood (not recorded which). This clonotype was sampled from a middle-aged woman who had been exposed to COVID-19. The chain is built from TRBV18 and TRBJ2-7, with 7 bases fitting TRBD1. The CDR3 reads CASSPPEGATYEQYF. The DNA for the CDR3 is TGTGCCAGCTCACCACCTGAGGGGGCGACCTACGAGCAGTACTTC.